The 29 T cell receptor beta chains presented below share a single source sample, sequenced in a study of OX40 agonist ivuxolimab in advanced cancers. Assay used: immunoSEQ multiplex PCR; TCRdb lists only in-frame clones, some missing. The repertoire consists of some 62,000 clones, with 91% occurring once and the leading ten covering about 5%. Sequencing was performed on CD4+ or CD8+ T cells sorted from blood, taken in a trial of the OX40 agonist ivuxolimab. All receptors come from an adult with an advanced solid tumor such as melanoma, head and neck, liver or kidney cancer.

This chain links TRBV5-1 with TRBJ2-1, with a weak D call TRBD2 (6 bases). CDR1 and CDR2 (germline): SGHRS, YFSETQ. The V end was cut by 2 bases, the J end by 5 bases, with 14 bases between. The CDR3 contains 15 residues. The CDR3 DNA sequence: TGCGCCAGCAGCTTATTGGCGGGACGGAACAATGAGCAGTTCTTC. Protein: CASSLLAGRNNEQFF.

V gene TRBV2 combines with J gene TRBJ2-3; D remains ambiguous. In germline, CDR1 is SNHLY, CDR2 FYNNEI. This CDR3 comprises 15 residues. Between the trimmed V and J ends, which lost 1 base and 0 bases, there was a span of 8 bases. The CDR3 protein is CASSEGSYSTDTQYF. For the CDR3, the DNA is TGTGCCAGCAGTGAAGGGTCCTATAGCACAGATACGCAGTATTTT. The whole variable domain, filled in from reference TRBV2 and TRBJ2-3, reads EPEVTQTPSHQVTQMGQEVILRCVPISNHLYFYWYRQILGQKVEFLVSFYNNEISEKSEIFDDQFSVERPDGSNFTLKIRSTKLEDSAMYFCASSEGSYSTDTQYFGPGTRLTVL.

V gene TRBV18 combines with J gene TRBJ1-1; TRBD1 is a possible D gene (5 bases). Germline V gives CDR1 KGHSH, CDR2 LQKENI. This CDR3 is 14 amino acids long. Trimming cost V 1 base and J 0 bases, with 6 bases left between them. CDR3 amino acids: CASSPRQMNTEAFF. In nucleotides, the CDR3 is TGTGCCAGCTCACCACGACAGATGAACACTGAAGCTTTCTTT.

The chain joins TRBV10-3 to TRBJ2-1, with 9 positions matching TRBD2. V was clipped by 4 bases and J by 4 bases; unmatched bases: 8. The CDR3 contains 16 residues. The germline gives CDR1 ENHRY, CDR2 SYGVKD. CDR3 residues: CAISGNSGREYNEQFF. The CDR3 coding sequence is TGTGCCATCAGTGGCAATAGCGGGAGAGAGTACAATGAGCAGTTCTTC.

The chain is built from TRBV6-5 and TRBJ1-4; D unresolved. Trimming removed 5 bases at V and 10 bases at J, with 8 bases between. The CDR3 is 11 amino acids. From germline, CDR1 is MNHEY and CDR2 SVGAGI. This CDR3 reads CASSARGKLFF. The CDR3 DNA sequence: TGTGCCAGCAGTGCCCGGGGAAAACTGTTTTTT.

This chain joins TRBV5-1 and TRBJ2-3; 9 bases map to TRBD2. The CDR3 runs 12 residues. With 8 bases clipped from V and 3 bases from J, the junction kept 1 base outside the gene matches. The germline gives CDR1 SGHRS, CDR2 YFSETQ. CDR3 region: CASSGRTDTQYF. In nucleotides, the CDR3 is TGCGCCAGTAGCGGGAGAACAGATACGCAGTATTTT.

The rearrangement links TRBV7-9 to TRBJ2-1; the D gene is possibly TRBD1 (6 bases). The CDR3 covers 15 residues. Germline CDR1 and CDR2: SEHNR and FQNEAQ (reference sequence). V lost 2 bases and J 0 bases, leaving 8 bases between the germline ends. The chain's CDR3 is CASSLTGSSYNEQFF. The DNA for the CDR3 is TGTGCCAGCAGCTTAACAGGGAGCTCCTACAATGAGCAGTTCTTC.

The gene calls are TRBV19 and TRBJ2-5; 8 bases map to TRBD2. This CDR3 spans 14 amino acids. Germline lookup yields CDR1 LNHDA and CDR2 SQIVND (reference sequence). J lost 4 bases, V lost 3 bases, and 4 bases had no gene match. CDR3 region: CASSMREVRETQYF. CDR3 nucleotides: TGTGCCAGTAGTATGCGGGAGGTTCGAGAGACCCAGTACTTC.

The chain joins TRBV28 to TRBJ1-1, with TRBD1 as a possible D gene (5 bases). The CDR3 has 17 amino acids. Trimming removed 5 bases at V and 5 bases at J, with 24 bases between. Germline assignment: CDR1 MDHEN and CDR2 SYDVKM. In DNA, the CDR3 is TGTGCCAGCAGTCCCGCTAGGCAAGGGGTCGGCGGGACTGAAGCTTTCTTT. As protein: CASSPARQGVGGTEAFF.

This clone appeared a few times. The chain has TRBV19 and TRBJ2-2; 12 bases map to TRBD2. The CDR3 runs to 16 residues. Germline lookup yields CDR1 LNHDA and CDR2 SQIVND (reference sequence). J lost 5 bases, V lost 7 bases, and 8 bases had no gene match. Written as DNA, the CDR3 is TGTGCCAGTACGGGCCCCGGACTAGCGGGAACCGGGGAGCTGTTTTTT. Its protein is CASTGPGLAGTGELFF.

The chain employs TRBV30 and TRBJ1-5, with D tentatively TRBD1 (6 bases). From germline, CDR1 is GTSNPN and CDR2 SVGIG (reference sequence). Trimming took 3 bases from V and 1 from J, leaving 7 bases between them. The CDR3 totals 13 residues. CDR3 DNA: TGTGCCTGGAGCGGGACAAGCAATCAGCCCCAGCATTTT. It codes for CAWSGTSNQPQHF.

The V and J genes are TRBV7-9 and TRBJ1-2; no clear D gene. The V gene's germline CDR1 is SEHNR and CDR2 FQNEAQ (reference sequence). Trimming cost V 1 base and J 8 bases, with 11 bases left between them. The CDR3 is 13 residues long. The CDR3 region is CASSLEASEGYTF. The CDR3, as DNA: TGTGCCAGCAGCTTAGAGGCCTCAGAAGGCTACACCTTC.

CDR3 sequence: CASSLGTGGIDGYTF. CDR3 nucleotides: TGCGCCAGCAGCTTGGGGACAGGGGGCATTGATGGCTACACCTTC. V and J are TRBV5-1 and TRBJ1-2; 11 bases match TRBD1. Trimming cost V 0 bases and J 6 bases; bases outside gene matches: 4. The CDR3 is 15 residues long. Germline CDR1 SGHRS, CDR2 YFSETQ.

CDR3 residues: CASSSSGSWYEQYF. The DNA of the CDR3 is TGTGCCAGCAGTTCTAGCGGGAGTTGGTACGAGCAGTACTTC. The chain carries TRBV6-6 and TRBJ2-7, with TRBD2 matching over 10 bases. V dropped 4 bases and J dropped 4; count of bases not matched to a gene: 4. The CDR3 has 14 amino acids. Germline V gene data show CDR1 as MNHNY and CDR2 as SVGAGI (reference sequence).

This rearrangement joins TRBV10-3 to TRBJ2-7; TRBD2 agrees at 15 bases. V shed 2 bases and J 5 bases; nucleotides not matched to a gene: 1. CDR3 size: 15 residues. Germline loops: CDR1 ENHRY, CDR2 SYGVKD. The CDR3 nucleotides read TGTGCCATCAGTGAGGGACTAGCGGGAGGGAACGAGCAGTACTTC. This translates into CAISEGLAGGNEQYF.

The chain employs TRBV6-5 and TRBJ1-1, with unresolved D. Germline V gives CDR1 MNHEY, CDR2 SVGAGI. The CDR3 covers 14 residues. Trimming left V 5 bases short and J 0 bases short, with 10 bases between. CDR3 coding DNA: TGTGCCAGCAGTCGGACTGAGATGAACACTGAAGCTTTCTTT. It specifies CASSRTEMNTEAFF.

The rearrangement links TRBV14 to TRBJ2-6, with a possible D match to TRBD1 (6 bases). Trimming took off 4 bases at V and 0 bases at J, with 19 bases between the two ends. Germline lookup yields CDR1 SGHDN and CDR2 FVKESK. CDR3 length: 19 residues. The CDR3 loop is CASSLGQLYSISGANVLTF. CDR3 sequence (DNA): TGTGCCAGCAGCCTAGGACAGTTATATTCGATCTCTGGGGCCAACGTCCTGACTTTC.

Only a few counts were recorded for this clone. The chain joins TRBV11-3 to TRBJ2-7; 8 nucleotides agree with TRBD1. Unmatched junction bases numbered 5, after V lost 0 bases and J lost 4 bases. This CDR3 comprises 15 residues. Per the germline V gene, CDR1 is SGHNT and CDR2 is YENEEA. The DNA of the CDR3 is TGTGCCAGCAGCTTAGATTCGGACAGGGCTTACGAGCAGTACTTC. Translation: CASSLDSDRAYEQYF.

V and J are TRBV18 and TRBJ2-1, with no clear D. Germline-derived CDR1 and CDR2 are KGHSH and LQKENI. Trimming took off 9 bases at V and 10 bases at J, with 19 bases between the two ends. The CDR3 has 13 residues. CDR3 nucleotide sequence: TGTGCCAGTGTCACCACCCGGCTGGAAGAGCAGTTCTTC. Translation gives CASVTTRLEEQFF.

This clone was seen once. This chain connects TRBV11-2 to TRBJ2-7; no clear D gene. The CDR3 extends over 11 amino acids. Trimming took off 5 bases at V and 2 bases at J, with 4 bases between the two ends. Germline V CDR1 and CDR2: SGHAT, FQNNGV. CDR3 protein: CASSSTYEQYF. The CDR3 DNA sequence: TGTGCCAGCAGCAGTACCTACGAGCAGTACTTC.

The chain uses TRBV28 and TRBJ2-7; no reliable D call. The germline V gene encodes CDR1 MDHEN and CDR2 SYDVKM. V shed 5 bases and J shed 3 bases, with 14 bases lying between them. The CDR3 consists of 14 residues. The CDR3 spells CASSPWVVYYEQYF. Here the CDR3 DNA reads TGTGCCAGCAGTCCGTGGGTTGTTTACTACGAGCAGTACTTC.

The chain joins TRBV11-2 to TRBJ2-2; 9 bases agree with TRBD2. Germline values: CDR1 SGHAT, CDR2 FQNNGV. The CDR3 is made up of 15 amino acids. The J segment lost 2 bases and the V segment lost 10 bases, leaving 8 bases of the junction unmatched. This chain's CDR3 is CAINPGLANTGELFF. The CDR3 nucleotides are TGTGCCATCAACCCGGGACTAGCTAACACCGGGGAGCTGTTTTTT.

CDR3 sequence (DNA): TGTGCCAGCAGCCCGCCGACAGCGCCCTCTGGAAACACCATATATTTT. Its protein product is CASSPPTAPSGNTIYF. The rearrangement links TRBV5-5 to TRBJ1-3, with a possible D match to TRBD1 (5 bases). V lost 4 bases to trimming and J lost 0 bases, with 14 bases between them. Germline V gene sequence: CDR1 SGHKS, CDR2 YYEKEE (reference sequence). This CDR3 contains 16 residues.

The V and J genes are TRBV5-5 and TRBJ1-2; TRBD1 matches at 8 bases. This CDR3 has 13 amino acids. Germline assignment: CDR1 SGHKS and CDR2 YYEKEE (reference sequence). Trimming removed 0 bases from V and 7 bases from J; junction bases left unmatched: 2. CDR3 amino acids: CASSLGQGLGYTF. CDR3 DNA: TGTGCCAGCAGCTTGGGACAGGGGCTTGGCTACACCTTC.

This clone was seen a few times. The J gene is TRBJ2-5, the V gene TRBV11-2; D unclear. CDR1 SGHAT and CDR2 FQNNGV come from the germline V gene. Trimming stripped 1 base from V and 0 bases from J, with 9 bases between. This CDR3 comprises 15 residues. CDR3 nucleotide sequence: TGTGCCAGCAGCTTAGTGGGGTGGGACCAAGAGACCCAGTACTTC. Its translation: CASSLVGWDQETQYF.

In its sample, this clone was seen a few times. V usage is TRBV11-2 and J usage is TRBJ1-1; D might be TRBD1 (6 bases). Trimming pared 5 bases from V and 8 bases from J, leaving 15 bases between. This CDR3 spans 13 amino acids. In germline, CDR1 is SGHAT, CDR2 FQNNGV. The chain's CDR3 is CASSPDSWGEAFF. CDR3 DNA sequence: TGTGCCAGCAGCCCGGACAGTTGGGGGGAAGCTTTCTTT.

The rearrangement uses TRBV28 and TRBJ1-2; 9 bases are a match to TRBD1. The trim removed 2 bases at V and 6 bases at J, leaving 4 bases unmatched. The CDR3 has 14 residues. Germline values: CDR1 MDHEN, CDR2 SYDVKM. CDR3 sequence: CASSLGDRVDGYTF. The CDR3 nucleotides read TGTGCCAGCAGTTTAGGGGACAGGGTTGATGGCTACACCTTC.

The rearrangement links TRBV5-1 to TRBJ2-5, with 8 positions matching TRBD2. This CDR3 spans 13 amino acids. The J segment lost 3 bases and the V segment lost 5 bases, leaving 3 bases of the junction unmatched. CDR1 SGHRS and CDR2 YFSETQ come from the germline V gene. CDR3 in DNA: TGCGCCAGCAGTCAGACTAGCGAAGAGACCCAGTACTTC. Its protein product is CASSQTSEETQYF.

The gene calls are TRBV18 and TRBJ2-7; D unclear. Germline V gene lookup returns CDR1 KGHSH and CDR2 LQKENI. V was cut by 3 bases and J by 3 bases, with 12 bases left in between. The CDR3 sequence is 14 residues long. CDR3 bases: TGTGCCAGCTCACCCCCATGGCCTGACTACGAGCAGTACTTC. This sequence encodes CASSPPWPDYEQYF.